This T cell receptor (beta chain) was identified during a study of blood T cell repertoires in COVID-19. In the study overall: PBMCs, B-cell-depleted T cells, or T cells provided the cDNA or gDNA that made up the material.

Measured with immunoSEQ multiplex PCR; TCRdb has only the in-frame clones, and not every one. This table holds some 330,000 clones, roughly four fifths found once. Living in 24 US areas, the participants were between 18 and 89 years of age. Trimming took 5 bases from V and 5 from J; bases not matched to a gene: 10. Germline lookup yields CDR1 MGHRA and CDR2 YSYEKL. This CDR3 comprises 15 residues. The clonotype was recovered from a woman aged 45-65 years who had recovered from COVID-19. The J gene is TRBJ2-5, the V gene TRBV4-1, with 8 bases aligning to TRBD1. Sequenced sample: PBMCs or T cells enriched from blood (not recorded which). The CDR3 region is CASSYRGEDLETQYF. As DNA, the CDR3 is TGCGCCAGCAGCTACAGGGGGGAAGATTTGGAGACCCAGTACTTC.